Listed here are 8 T cell receptor beta chains from one sample, sequenced in a study of T cells in Graves' hyperthyroidism and ophthalmopathy (dated by TCRdb to between 2018 and 2021). Libraries were built with multiplex PCR. TCRdb lists the instrument as Illumina HiSeq 2000. The TCR beta CDR3 regions were amplified from RNA transcripts. For the first round of RT-PCR on the TCR CDR3, the HTBI primer set was used together with the Qiagen OneStep RT-PCR kit. TCRdb applied fastp at Q25 and MiXCR to the public reads, then kept only in-frame beta chains. Rows with a matching CDR3 protein are joined into one entry that keeps the most common DNA and genes. Here the sample has hundreds of thousands of distinct CDR3 sequences; 12% to 15% occur a single time. About 10% of the sample is held by the ten biggest clonotypes. The material sequenced was blood. The receptor set was obtained from a young woman with Graves' hyperthyroidism.

Concerning this clonotype: It may be a read error: a sequence one base away is much more abundant. The chain uses TRBV7-8 and TRBJ2-7; no clear D. There are 13 residues in the CDR3. CDR1 and CDR2 from the germline V gene are SGHVS and FQNEAQ. Trimming took 4 bases from V and 0 from J, leaving 7 bases between them. CDR3 sequence: CASSSDISYEQYF. For the CDR3, the DNA is TGTGCCAGCAGCTCCGACATCTCCTACGAGCAGTACTTC.

This clonotype occurred many times. As DNA, the CDR3 is TGTGCCAGCATCGAAGGCGGGATCGGGTGGCCTGCTGAAGCTTTCTTT. It translates to CASIEGGIGWPAEAFF. J is TRBJ1-1 and V is TRBV11-2; no clear D. The V gene lost 7 bases and the J gene lost 6 bases, with 24 bases spanning the gap. Germline V gives CDR1 SGHAT, CDR2 FQNNGV. The CDR3 has 16 residues.

The J gene is TRBJ2-7, the V gene TRBV6-2 or TRBV6-3; D gene ambiguous. Trimming took off 5 bases at V and 1 base at J, with 15 bases between the two ends. This CDR3 spans 15 amino acids. Per the germline V gene, CDR1 is MNHEY and CDR2 is SVGEGT. The CDR3, as DNA: TGTGCCAGCAGTACACAGCCGCCCATATCCTACGAGCAGTACTTC. As protein: CASSTQPPISYEQYF.

In this sample, this clonotype turned up a few times. The CDR3 DNA is TGTGCCAGCAGCGCACCTCCAGGTAATGCTGAGCAGTTCTTC. Protein product: CASSAPPGNAEQFF. The gene calls are TRBV7-9 and TRBJ2-1; no clear D gene. Trimming cost V 5 bases and J 9 bases, with 17 bases left between them. CDR1 and CDR2 (germline): SEHNR, FQNEAQ (reference sequence). This CDR3 contains 14 residues.

The sample holds a few counts of this clonotype. The chain recombines TRBV20-1 with TRBJ2-4; a weak D match, TRBD2 (5 bases). The CDR3 has 14 amino acids. Germline CDR1 DFQATT, CDR2 SNEGSKA (reference sequence). The V end was cut by 0 bases, the J end by 8 bases, with 14 bases between. CDR3 sequence: CSARDPSGIDIQYF. The CDR3, as DNA: TGCAGTGCTAGAGATCCATCCGGGATTGACATTCAGTACTTC.

V and J are TRBV12-3 or TRBV12-4 and TRBJ2-1; 10 bases map to TRBD2. The CDR3 contains 15 residues. V was pared by 5 bases and J by 8 bases, with 9 bases of the junction left unmatched. CDR3 sequence: CASSHLAGVDDEQFF. CDR3 in DNA: TGTGCCAGCAGTCACCTAGCGGGAGTGGATGATGAGCAGTTCTTC.

This clonotype was observed a few times. This chain uses TRBV29-1 with TRBJ2-1; possibly TRBD2 for D (6 bases). This CDR3 comprises 13 residues. With 7 bases removed from V and 8 bases from J, the gap between germline ends came to 18 bases. The germline CDR1 and CDR2 sequences are SQVTM and ANQGSEA. The CDR3 is CSGRGGDYDEQFF. The CDR3 DNA follows: TGCAGCGGCCGGGGCGGGGATTACGATGAGCAGTTCTTC.

This clonotype has ten or more counts. This chain links TRBV3-1 with TRBJ2-3; no reliable D call. The CDR3 contains 13 residues. Trimming pared 1 base from V and 6 bases from J, leaving 8 bases between. The germline V gene encodes CDR1 LGHDT and CDR2 YNNKEL (reference sequence). CDR3 protein: CASSQGIGDTQYF. Written as DNA, the CDR3 is TGTGCCAGCAGCCAAGGGATCGGGGATACGCAGTATTTT.